A single sample is the source of the 2 T cell receptor beta chains below, sequenced in a study of CXCR3-negative and CXCR3-positive naive CD8 T cells. UMI-tagged TRB cDNA libraries were built via 5' RACE. Using the 5' RACE reads, TCRdb records one entry per CDR3 protein without DNA. The sample features 70,000 to 95,000 distinct CDR3 sequences, with around 1.7% in its top ten. Source material: naive CXCR3- CD8+ T cells from blood. Subset indicated: CD45RO-CCR7+CD27+CD95- naive CD8+ T cells lacking CXCR3 (TNR3-). These receptors originate from a human donor in good health. Some clones in this sample may be carry-over from other donors' samples.

V is TRBV20-1 and J is TRBJ1-1; TCRdb designates TRBD1, a call that cannot be tested without DNA. The CDR3 has 13 amino acids. In germline, CDR1 is DFQATT, CDR2 SNEGSKA (reference sequence). The CDR3 loop reads CSARERGKGEAFF.

The V gene is TRBV29-1, the J gene TRBJ2-7; as DNA is missing, the TRBD1 call by TCRdb cannot be tested. The CDR3 has 15 residues. Per the germline V gene, CDR1 is SQVTM and CDR2 is ANQGSEA. CDR3 in amino acids: CSVVPQGSFSYEQYF.